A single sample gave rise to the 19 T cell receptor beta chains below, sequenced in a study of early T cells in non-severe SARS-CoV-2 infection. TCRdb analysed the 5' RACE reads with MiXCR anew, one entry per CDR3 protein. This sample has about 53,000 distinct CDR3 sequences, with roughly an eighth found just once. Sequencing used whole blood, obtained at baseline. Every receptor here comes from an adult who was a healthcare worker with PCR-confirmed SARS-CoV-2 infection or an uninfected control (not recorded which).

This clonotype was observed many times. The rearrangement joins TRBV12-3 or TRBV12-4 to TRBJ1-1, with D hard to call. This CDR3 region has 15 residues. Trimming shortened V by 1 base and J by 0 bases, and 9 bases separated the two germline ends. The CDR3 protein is CASSLGQLMNTEAFF. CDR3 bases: TGTGCCAGCAGTTTAGGGCAGTTAATGAACACTGAAGCTTTCTTT.

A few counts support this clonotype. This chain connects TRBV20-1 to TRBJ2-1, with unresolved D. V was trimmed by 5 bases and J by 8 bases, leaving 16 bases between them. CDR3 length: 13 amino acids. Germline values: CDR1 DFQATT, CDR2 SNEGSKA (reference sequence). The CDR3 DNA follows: TGCAGTGCTCCCCTCGGACCTTCGGATGAGCAGTTCTTC. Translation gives CSAPLGPSDEQFF.

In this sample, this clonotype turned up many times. CDR3 amino acids: CASSPRQGAREEQFF. The CDR3 DNA sequence: TGTGCCAGCAGCCCACGACAGGGGGCCCGCGAGGAGCAGTTCTTC. This chain links TRBV28 with TRBJ2-1; 10 nucleotides align to TRBD1. CDR1 is MDHEN, CDR2 SYDVKM, per germline. This CDR3 is 15 amino acids long. V lost 6 bases, J lost 10 bases, and 12 bases stayed unmatched.

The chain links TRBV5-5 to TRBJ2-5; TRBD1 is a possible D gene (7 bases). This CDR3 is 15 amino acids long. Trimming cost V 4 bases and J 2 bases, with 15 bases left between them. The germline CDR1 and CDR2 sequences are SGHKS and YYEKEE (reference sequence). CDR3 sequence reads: CASSGGTVLQETQYF. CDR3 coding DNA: TGTGCCAGCAGCGGCGGGACAGTACTTCAAGAGACCCAGTACTTC. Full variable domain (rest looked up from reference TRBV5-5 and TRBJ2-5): DAGVTQSPTHLIKTRGQQVTLRCSPISGHKSVSWYQQVLGQGPQFIFQYYEKEERGRGNFPDRFSARQFPNYSSELNVNALLLGDSALYLCASSGGTVLQETQYFGPGTRLLVL.

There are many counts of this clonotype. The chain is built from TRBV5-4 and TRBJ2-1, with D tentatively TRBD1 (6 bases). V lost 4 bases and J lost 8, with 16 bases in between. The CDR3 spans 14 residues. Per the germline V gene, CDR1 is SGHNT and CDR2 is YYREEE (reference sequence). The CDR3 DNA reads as TGTGCCAGCAGCCCCGTCGTAGGGGGAGATGAGCAGTTCTTC. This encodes CASSPVVGGDEQFF.

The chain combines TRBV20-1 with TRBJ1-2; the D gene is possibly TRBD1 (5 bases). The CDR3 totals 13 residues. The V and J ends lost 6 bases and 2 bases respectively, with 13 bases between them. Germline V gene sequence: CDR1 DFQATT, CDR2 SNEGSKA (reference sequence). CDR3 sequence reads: CSAPLTGNYGYTF. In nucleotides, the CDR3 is TGCAGTGCCCCGCTAACAGGAAACTATGGCTACACCTTC.

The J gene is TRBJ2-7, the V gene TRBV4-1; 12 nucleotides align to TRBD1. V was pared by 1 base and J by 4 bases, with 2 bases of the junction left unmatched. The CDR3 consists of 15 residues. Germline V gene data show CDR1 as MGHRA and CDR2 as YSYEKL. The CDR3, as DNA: TGCGCCAGCAGCCAAGGGGGACAGGGGGCGTACGAGCAGTACTTC. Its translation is CASSQGGQGAYEQYF.

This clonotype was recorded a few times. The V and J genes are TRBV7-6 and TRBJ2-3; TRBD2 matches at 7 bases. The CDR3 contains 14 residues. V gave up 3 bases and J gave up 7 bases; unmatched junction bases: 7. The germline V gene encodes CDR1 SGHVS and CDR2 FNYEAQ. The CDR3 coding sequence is TGTGCCAGCAGCTTTTCGGGGGAGGGTTATACGCAGTATTTT. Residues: CASSFSGEGYTQYF.

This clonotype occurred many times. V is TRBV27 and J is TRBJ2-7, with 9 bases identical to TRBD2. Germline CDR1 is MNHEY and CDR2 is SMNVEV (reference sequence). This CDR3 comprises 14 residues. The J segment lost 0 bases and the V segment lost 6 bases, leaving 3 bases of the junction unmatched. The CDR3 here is CASRNSGSSYEQYF. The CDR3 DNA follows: TGTGCCAGCAGGAATAGCGGGAGCTCCTACGAGCAGTACTTC.

The CDR3 nucleotides read TGTGCCAGCTCACCGGGGACAGGCGAAAAACTGTTTTTT. Amino acid sequence: CASSPGTGEKLFF. V usage is TRBV18 and J usage is TRBJ1-4; TRBD1 matches 8 bases. This CDR3 region has 13 residues. Trimming at V came to 3 bases and at J to 8 bases, leaving 2 bases not matched to a gene. Germline lookup yields CDR1 KGHSH and CDR2 LQKENI.

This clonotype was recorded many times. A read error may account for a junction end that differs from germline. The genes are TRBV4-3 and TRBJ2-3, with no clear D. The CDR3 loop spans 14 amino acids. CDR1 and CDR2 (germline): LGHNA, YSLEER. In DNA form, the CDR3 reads TGCGCCAGCAGCCAAGATCTAGGAGCAGACACGCAGTATTTT. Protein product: CASSQDLGADTQYF.

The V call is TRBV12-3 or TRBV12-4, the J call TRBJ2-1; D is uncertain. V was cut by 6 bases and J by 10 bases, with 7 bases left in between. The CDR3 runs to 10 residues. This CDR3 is CASRQVEQFF. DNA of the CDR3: TGTGCCAGCAGGCAAGTGGAGCAGTTCTTC.

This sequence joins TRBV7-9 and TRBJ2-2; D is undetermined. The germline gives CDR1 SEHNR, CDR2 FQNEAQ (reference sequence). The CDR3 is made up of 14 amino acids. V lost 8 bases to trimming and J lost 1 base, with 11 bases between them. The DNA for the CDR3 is TGTGCCAGCCGATTGGACGGGAACACCGGGGAGCTGTTTTTT. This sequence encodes CASRLDGNTGELFF.

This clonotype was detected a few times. CDR3 DNA sequence: TGTGCCAGCAGCCTTATCAACGCTAACTATGGCTACACCTTC. Translation gives CASSLINANYGYTF. The rearrangement joins TRBV12-3 or TRBV12-4 to TRBJ1-2; D uncertain. The CDR3 loop spans 14 amino acids. The V end was cut by 6 bases, the J end by 0 bases, with 11 bases between.

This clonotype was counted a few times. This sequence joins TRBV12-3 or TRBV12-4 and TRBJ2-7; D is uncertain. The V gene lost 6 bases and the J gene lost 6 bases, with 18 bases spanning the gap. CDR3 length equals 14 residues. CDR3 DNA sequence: TGTGCCAGCAGCCCCCTGAGGCCTCCGGGCGAGCAGTACTTC. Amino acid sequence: CASSPLRPPGEQYF.

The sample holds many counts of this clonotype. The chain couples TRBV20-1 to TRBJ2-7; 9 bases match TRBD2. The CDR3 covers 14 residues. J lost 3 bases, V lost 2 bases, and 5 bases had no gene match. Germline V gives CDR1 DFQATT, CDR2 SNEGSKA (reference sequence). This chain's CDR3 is CSARSPSGIYEQYF. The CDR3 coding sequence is TGCAGTGCTAGATCGCCTAGCGGGATCTACGAGCAGTACTTC.

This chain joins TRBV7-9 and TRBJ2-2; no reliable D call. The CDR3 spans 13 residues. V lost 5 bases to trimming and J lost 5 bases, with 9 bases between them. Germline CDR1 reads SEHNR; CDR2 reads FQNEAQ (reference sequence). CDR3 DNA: TGTGCCAGCAGCATAGTCGTAACCGGGGAGCTGTTTTTT. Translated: CASSIVVTGELFF.

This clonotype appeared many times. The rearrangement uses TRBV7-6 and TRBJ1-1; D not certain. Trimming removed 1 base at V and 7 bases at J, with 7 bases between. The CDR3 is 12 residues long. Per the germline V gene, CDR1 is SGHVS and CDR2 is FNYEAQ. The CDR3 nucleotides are TGTGCCAGCAGCTTAGTAGGGAGTGAAGCTTTCTTT. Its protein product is CASSLVGSEAFF.

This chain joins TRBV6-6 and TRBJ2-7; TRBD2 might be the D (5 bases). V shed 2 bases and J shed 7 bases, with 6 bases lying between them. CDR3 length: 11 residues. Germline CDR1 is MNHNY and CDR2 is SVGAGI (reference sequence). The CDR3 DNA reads TGTGCCAGCAGTTACGGCGGGGAGCAGTACTTC. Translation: CASSYGGEQYF.